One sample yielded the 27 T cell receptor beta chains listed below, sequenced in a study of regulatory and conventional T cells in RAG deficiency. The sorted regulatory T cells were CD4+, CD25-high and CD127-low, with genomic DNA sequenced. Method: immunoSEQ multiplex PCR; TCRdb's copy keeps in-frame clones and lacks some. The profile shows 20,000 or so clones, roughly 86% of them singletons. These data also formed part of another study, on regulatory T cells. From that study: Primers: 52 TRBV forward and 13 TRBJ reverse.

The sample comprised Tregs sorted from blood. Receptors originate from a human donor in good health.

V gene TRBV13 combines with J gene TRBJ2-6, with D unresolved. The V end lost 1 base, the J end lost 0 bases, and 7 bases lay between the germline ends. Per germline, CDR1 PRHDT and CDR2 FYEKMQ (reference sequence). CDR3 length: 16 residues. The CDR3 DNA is TGTGCCAGCAGCTTAGAAGCGTTCTCTGGGGCCAACGTCCTGACTTTC. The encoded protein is CASSLEAFSGANVLTF. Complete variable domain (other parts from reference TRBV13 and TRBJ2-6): AAGVIQSPRHLIKEKRETATLKCYPIPRHDTVYWYQQGPGQDPQFLISFYEKMQSDKGSIPDRFSAQQFSDYHSELNMSSLELGDSALYFCASSLEAFSGANVLTFGAGSRLTVL.

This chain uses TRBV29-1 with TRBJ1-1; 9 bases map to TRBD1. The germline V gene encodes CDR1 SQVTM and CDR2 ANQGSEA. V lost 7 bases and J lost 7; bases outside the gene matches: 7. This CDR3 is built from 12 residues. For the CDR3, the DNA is TGCAGCGCGAACAGGGGGCGTGGTGAAGCTTTCTTT. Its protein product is CSANRGRGEAFF.

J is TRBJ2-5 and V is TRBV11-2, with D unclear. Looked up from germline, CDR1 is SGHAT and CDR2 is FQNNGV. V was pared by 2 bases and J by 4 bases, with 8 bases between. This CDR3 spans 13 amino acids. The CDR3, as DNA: TGTGCCAGCAGCTTAAATCCTGGAGAGACCCAGTACTTC. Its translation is CASSLNPGETQYF. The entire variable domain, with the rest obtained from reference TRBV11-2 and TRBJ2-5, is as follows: EAGVAQSPRYKIIEKRQSVAFWCNPISGHATLYWYQQILGQGPKLLIQFQNNGVVDDSQLPKDRFSAERLKGVDSTLKIQPAKLEDSAVYLCASSLNPGETQYFGPGTRLLVL.

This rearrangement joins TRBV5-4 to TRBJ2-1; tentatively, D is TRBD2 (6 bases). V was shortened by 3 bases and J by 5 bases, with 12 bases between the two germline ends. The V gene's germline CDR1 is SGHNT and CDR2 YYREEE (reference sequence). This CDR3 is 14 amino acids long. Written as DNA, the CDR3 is TGTGCCAGCAGCTCCCGGACTACAGACAATGAGCAGTTCTTC. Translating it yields CASSSRTTDNEQFF.

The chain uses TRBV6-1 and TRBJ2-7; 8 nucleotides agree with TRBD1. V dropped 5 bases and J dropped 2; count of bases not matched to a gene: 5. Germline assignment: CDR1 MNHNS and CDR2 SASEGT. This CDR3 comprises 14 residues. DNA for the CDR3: TGTGCCAGCAGTCAGATACAGGGGGCCTACGAGCAGTACTTC. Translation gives CASSQIQGAYEQYF.

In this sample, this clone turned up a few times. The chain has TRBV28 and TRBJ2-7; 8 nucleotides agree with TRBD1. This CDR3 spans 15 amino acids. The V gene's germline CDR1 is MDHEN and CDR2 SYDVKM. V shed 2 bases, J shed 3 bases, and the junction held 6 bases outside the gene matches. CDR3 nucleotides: TGTGCCAGCAGTTTAATAGGACAGGGTAACTACGAGCAGTACTTC. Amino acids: CASSLIGQGNYEQYF.

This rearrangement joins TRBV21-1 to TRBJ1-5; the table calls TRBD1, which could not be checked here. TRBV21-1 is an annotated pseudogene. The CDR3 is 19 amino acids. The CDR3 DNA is TGTGCCAGCAGCAAAGATGGACAGGGGACGGTAGGGCGCAATCAGCCCCAGCATTTT. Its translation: CASSKDGQGTVGRNQPQHF.

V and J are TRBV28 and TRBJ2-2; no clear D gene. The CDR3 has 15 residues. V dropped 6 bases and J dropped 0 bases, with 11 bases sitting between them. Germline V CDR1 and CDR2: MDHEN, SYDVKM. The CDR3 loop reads CASSQFGPNTGELFF. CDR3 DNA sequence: TGTGCCAGCAGCCAGTTCGGCCCGAACACCGGGGAGCTGTTTTTT.

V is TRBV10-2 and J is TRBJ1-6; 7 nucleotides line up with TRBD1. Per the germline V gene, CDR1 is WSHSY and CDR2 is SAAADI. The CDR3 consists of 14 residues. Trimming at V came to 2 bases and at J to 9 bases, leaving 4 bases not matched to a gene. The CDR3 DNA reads TGCGCCAGCAGTGAGGGGACAGTCAGTTCACCCCTCCACTTT. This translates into CASSEGTVSSPLHF.

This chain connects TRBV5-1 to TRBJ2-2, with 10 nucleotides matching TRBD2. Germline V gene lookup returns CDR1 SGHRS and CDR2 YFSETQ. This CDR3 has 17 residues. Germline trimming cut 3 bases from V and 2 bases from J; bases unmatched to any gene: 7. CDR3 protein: CASSSGGTSDNTGELFF. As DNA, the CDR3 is TGCGCCAGCAGCTCGGGAGGGACTAGCGATAACACCGGGGAGCTGTTTTTT. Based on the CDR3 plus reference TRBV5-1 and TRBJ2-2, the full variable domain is KAGVTQTPRYLIKTRGQQVTLSCSPISGHRSVSWYQQTPGQGLQFLFEYFSETQRNKGNFPGRFSGRQFSNSRSEMNVSTLELGDSALYLCASSSGGTSDNTGELFFGEGSRLTVL.

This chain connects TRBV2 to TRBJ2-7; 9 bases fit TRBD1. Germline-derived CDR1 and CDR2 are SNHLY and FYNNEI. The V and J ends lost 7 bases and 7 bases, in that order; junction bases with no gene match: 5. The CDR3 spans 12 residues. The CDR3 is CASKRTGAEQYF. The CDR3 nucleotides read TGTGCCAGCAAGCGGACAGGGGCTGAGCAGTACTTC.

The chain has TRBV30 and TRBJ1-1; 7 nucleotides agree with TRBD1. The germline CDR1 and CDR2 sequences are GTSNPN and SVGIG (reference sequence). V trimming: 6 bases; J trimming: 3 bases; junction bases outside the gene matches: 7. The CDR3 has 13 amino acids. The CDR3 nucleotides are TGTGCCTGCAAACAGGGGTATTACACTGAAGCTTTCTTT. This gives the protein CACKQGYYTEAFF.

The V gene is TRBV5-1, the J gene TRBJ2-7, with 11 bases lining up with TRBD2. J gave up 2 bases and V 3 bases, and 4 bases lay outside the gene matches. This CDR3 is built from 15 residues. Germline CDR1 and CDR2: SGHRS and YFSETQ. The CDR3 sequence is CASSSGTSGTYEQYF. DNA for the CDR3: TGCGCCAGCAGCTCCGGGACTAGCGGTACCTACGAGCAGTACTTC.

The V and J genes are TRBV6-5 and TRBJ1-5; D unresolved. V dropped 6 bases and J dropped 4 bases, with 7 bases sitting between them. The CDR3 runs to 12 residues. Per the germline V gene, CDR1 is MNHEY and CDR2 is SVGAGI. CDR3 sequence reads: CASSRKNQPQHF. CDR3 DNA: TGTGCCAGCAGCCGAAAAAATCAGCCCCAGCATTTT.

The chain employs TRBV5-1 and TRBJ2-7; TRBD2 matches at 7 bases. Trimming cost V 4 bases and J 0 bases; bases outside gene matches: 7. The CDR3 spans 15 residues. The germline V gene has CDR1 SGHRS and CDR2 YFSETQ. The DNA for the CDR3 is TGCGCCAGCAGCCCCACTAGCGCCCTCTCCTACGAGCAGTACTTC. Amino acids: CASSPTSALSYEQYF. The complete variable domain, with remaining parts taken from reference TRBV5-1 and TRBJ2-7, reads KAGVTQTPRYLIKTRGQQVTLSCSPISGHRSVSWYQQTPGQGLQFLFEYFSETQRNKGNFPGRFSGRQFSNSRSEMNVSTLELGDSALYLCASSPTSALSYEQYFGPGTRLTVT.

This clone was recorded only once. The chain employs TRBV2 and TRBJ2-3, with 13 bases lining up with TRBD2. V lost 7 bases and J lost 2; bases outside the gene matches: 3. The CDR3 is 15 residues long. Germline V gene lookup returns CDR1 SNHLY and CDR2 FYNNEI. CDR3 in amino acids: CASTGLAGVTDTQYF. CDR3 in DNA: TGTGCCAGCACCGGACTAGCGGGGGTCACAGATACGCAGTATTTT.

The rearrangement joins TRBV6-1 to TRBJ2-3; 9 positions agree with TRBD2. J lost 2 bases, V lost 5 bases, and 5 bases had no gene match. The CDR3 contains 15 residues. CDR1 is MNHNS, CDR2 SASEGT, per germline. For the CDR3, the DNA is TGTGCCAGCAGTCAGCGGGGGGCATTCACAGATACGCAGTATTTT. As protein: CASSQRGAFTDTQYF.

The CDR3 bases are TGTGCCAGCAGTCGCGGATTTAATGAAAAACTGTTTTTT. Translated: CASSRGFNEKLFF. The genes are TRBV14 and TRBJ1-4; D ambiguous. Per germline, CDR1 SGHDN and CDR2 FVKESK. Deletions cut 6 bases from V and 4 bases from J, with 9 bases between. The CDR3 has 13 amino acids.

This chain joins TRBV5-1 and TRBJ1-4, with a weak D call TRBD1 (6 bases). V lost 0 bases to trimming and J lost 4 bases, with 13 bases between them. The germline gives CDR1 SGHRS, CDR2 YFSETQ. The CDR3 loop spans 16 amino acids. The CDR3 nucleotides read TGCGCCAGCAGCTTGGGACAGGAACGAATTAATGAAAAACTGTTTTTT. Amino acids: CASSLGQERINEKLFF.

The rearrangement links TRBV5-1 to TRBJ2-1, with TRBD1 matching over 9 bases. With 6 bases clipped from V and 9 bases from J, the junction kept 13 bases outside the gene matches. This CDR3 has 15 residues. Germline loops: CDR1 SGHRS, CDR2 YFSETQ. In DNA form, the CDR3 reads TGCGCCAGCAACTCACCGGGACAGGGCTTAGGTGAGCAGTTCTTC. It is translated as CASNSPGQGLGEQFF.

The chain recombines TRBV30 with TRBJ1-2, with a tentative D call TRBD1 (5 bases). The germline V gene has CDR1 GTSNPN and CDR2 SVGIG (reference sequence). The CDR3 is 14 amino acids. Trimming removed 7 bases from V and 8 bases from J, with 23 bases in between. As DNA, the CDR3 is TGTGCCTCCGGGGGTGGCGGGGGAGGTTGGGGCTACACCTTC. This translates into CASGGGGGGWGYTF.

The chain's CDR3 is CASSVGTSGMGQETQYF. CDR3 DNA sequence: TGCGCCAGCAGCGTGGGGACTAGCGGGATGGGGCAAGAGACCCAGTACTTC. The rearrangement links TRBV5-1 to TRBJ2-5; 13 nucleotides match TRBD2. With V trimmed by 4 bases and J by 2 bases, 8 bases remained unmatched. The CDR3 loop spans 17 amino acids. Germline V gives CDR1 SGHRS, CDR2 YFSETQ.

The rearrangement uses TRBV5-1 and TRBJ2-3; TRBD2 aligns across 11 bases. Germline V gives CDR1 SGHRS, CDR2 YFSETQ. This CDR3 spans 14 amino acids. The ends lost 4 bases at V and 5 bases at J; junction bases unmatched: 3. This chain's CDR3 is CASSVTSGRDTQYF. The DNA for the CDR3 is TGCGCCAGCAGCGTCACTAGCGGGAGAGATACGCAGTATTTT. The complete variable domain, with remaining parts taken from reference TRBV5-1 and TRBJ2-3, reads KAGVTQTPRYLIKTRGQQVTLSCSPISGHRSVSWYQQTPGQGLQFLFEYFSETQRNKGNFPGRFSGRQFSNSRSEMNVSTLELGDSALYLCASSVTSGRDTQYFGPGTRLTVL.

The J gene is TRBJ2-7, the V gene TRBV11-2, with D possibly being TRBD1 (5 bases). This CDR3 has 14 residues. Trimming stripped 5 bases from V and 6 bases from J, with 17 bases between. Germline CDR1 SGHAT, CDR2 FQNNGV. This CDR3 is CASSHWGPSGEQYF. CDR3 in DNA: TGTGCCAGCAGCCATTGGGGCCCGTCGGGCGAGCAGTACTTC.

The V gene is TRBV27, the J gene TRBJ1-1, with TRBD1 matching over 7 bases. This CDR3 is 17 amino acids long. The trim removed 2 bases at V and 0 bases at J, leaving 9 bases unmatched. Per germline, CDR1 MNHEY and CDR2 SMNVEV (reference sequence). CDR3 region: CASSLNGRGRMNTEAFF. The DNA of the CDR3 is TGTGCCAGCAGTTTAAATGGCAGGGGGAGGATGAACACTGAAGCTTTCTTT.

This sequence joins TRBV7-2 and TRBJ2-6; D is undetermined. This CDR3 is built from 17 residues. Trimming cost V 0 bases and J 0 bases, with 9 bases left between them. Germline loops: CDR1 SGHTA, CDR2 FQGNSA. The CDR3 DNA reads TGTGCCAGCAGCTTAGCGACAACCCGCTCTGGGGCCAACGTCCTGACTTTC. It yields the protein CASSLATTRSGANVLTF.

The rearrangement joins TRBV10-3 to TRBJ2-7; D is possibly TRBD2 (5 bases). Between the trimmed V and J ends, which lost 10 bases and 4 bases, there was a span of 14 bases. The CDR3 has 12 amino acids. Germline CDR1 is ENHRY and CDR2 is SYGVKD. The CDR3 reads CATSEAQYEQYF. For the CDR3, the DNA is TGTGCCACCTCGGAGGCACAATACGAGCAGTACTTC.